The entry below describes one T cell receptor beta chain. The antigen is not known. This sample is drawn from a study of T cell responses to AZD1222 COVID-19 vaccine. Study-level findings and limits: It was only five to seven AZD1222 recipients who were seropositive at baseline.

Germline trimming cut 5 bases from V and 5 bases from J; bases unmatched to any gene: 6. This CDR3 is built from 13 residues. Sequencing used immunoSEQ multiplex PCR; TCRdb keeps in-frame clones, though not all of them. The sample lists roughly 70,000 clones; roughly 89% were seen once. Second-dose intervals of approximately 4 or approximately 12 weeks were pooled. This material consisted of peripheral blood, taken 28 days after the second AZD1222 dose. The V gene is TRBV12-3 or TRBV12-4, the J gene TRBJ2-7; 7 nucleotides agree with TRBD1. The clonotype was recovered from an adult who received the AZD1222 COVID-19 vaccine. The CDR3 region is CASSERQGDEQYF. DNA for the CDR3: TGTGCCAGCAGTGAAAGACAGGGAGACGAGCAGTACTTC.